The 12 T cell receptor beta chains reported below all come from one sample, sequenced in a study of T cell repertoires in cytomegalovirus infection. In TCRdb, the reads were re-called with MiXCR into one record per CDR3 protein. The sample lists nearly 650,000 distinct CDR3 sequences; roughly a quarter were seen once. The source material was CD8+ T cells from PBMCs. Source of these receptors: a human donor in good health (CMV status not recorded). Some clones in this sample may be carry-over from other donors' samples.

The chain joins TRBV6-6 to TRBJ2-2; tentative D call: TRBD1 (6 bases). Looked up from germline, CDR1 is MNHNY and CDR2 is SVGAGI (reference sequence). The CDR3 contains 15 residues. V was trimmed by 2 bases and J by 4 bases, leaving 11 bases between them. DNA for the CDR3: TGTGCCAGCAGTTACCGGGCCAGGGGCACCGGGGAGCTGTTTTTT. Amino acid sequence: CASSYRARGTGELFF.

The chain is built from TRBV14 and TRBJ2-1, with 7 bases that match TRBD2. The CDR3 has 14 residues. V trimming: 2 bases; J trimming: 7 bases; junction bases outside the gene matches: 5. CDR1 SGHDN and CDR2 FVKESK come from the germline V gene. The chain's CDR3 is CASSQSGVANEQFF. In nucleotides, the CDR3 is TGTGCCAGCAGCCAAAGCGGGGTAGCTAATGAGCAGTTCTTC.

The chain recombines TRBV7-9 with TRBJ2-7, with TRBD1 matching 7 bases. CDR3 length: 13 residues. With V trimmed by 11 bases and J by 2 bases, 9 bases remained unmatched. Germline CDR1 reads SEHNR; CDR2 reads FQNEAQ (reference sequence). CDR3 DNA: TGTGCCTGGGGCGGAGACAGGGCCTACGAGCAGTACTTC. As protein: CAWGGDRAYEQYF.

The table lists this clonotype with many counts. This chain links TRBV7-2 with TRBJ1-2; 7 positions match TRBD1. Germline CDR1 is SGHTA and CDR2 is FQGNSA. The CDR3 is 14 amino acids. The V gene end was trimmed by 5 bases and the J gene end by 4 bases; junction bases not matched to a gene: 7. This CDR3 reads CASSPTGQSYGYTF. DNA for the CDR3: TGTGCCAGCAGCCCGACGGGACAGAGCTATGGCTACACCTTC.

The chain joins TRBV12-3 or TRBV12-4 to TRBJ2-5, with TRBD1 matching over 10 bases. V shed 10 bases and J 2 bases; nucleotides not matched to a gene: 16. This CDR3 is built from 17 residues. The DNA of the CDR3 is TGTGCCAACAAAACCGGGACAGGGGTCATCCTTCAAGAGACCCAGTACTTC. It is translated as CANKTGTGVILQETQYF.

In its sample, this clonotype was seen a few times. This chain connects TRBV5-6 to TRBJ2-1; 8 nucleotides line up with TRBD2. V lost 3 bases and J lost 4; bases outside the gene matches: 9. Per germline, CDR1 SGHDT and CDR2 YYEEEE. The CDR3 runs 16 residues. CDR3 protein: CASSWGSGGHYNEQFF. CDR3 in DNA: TGTGCCAGCAGCTGGGGGTCGGGGGGGCATTACAATGAGCAGTTCTTC.

V gene TRBV12-3 or TRBV12-4 combines with J gene TRBJ1-2, with D maybe TRBD1 (6 bases). Trimming took 5 bases from V and 6 from J, leaving 19 bases between them. CDR3 size: 15 residues. For the CDR3, the DNA is TGTGCCAGCAGTCCTAGTCGGAGGGGGGAGAATGGCTACACCTTC. Translation gives CASSPSRRGENGYTF.

V is TRBV4-1 and J is TRBJ2-7; TRBD2 might be the D (6 bases). The ends were cut back, 1 base at V and 2 bases at J, with 12 bases in the middle. The CDR3 is made up of 15 amino acids. In germline, CDR1 is MGHRA, CDR2 YSYEKL. CDR3 in DNA: TGCGCCAGCAGCCAAGTTAACGGGGGAACCTACGAGCAGTACTTC. Encoded protein: CASSQVNGGTYEQYF.

The chain combines TRBV6-2 or TRBV6-3 with TRBJ2-2; 10 bases line up with TRBD1. J lost 4 bases, V lost 0 bases, and 8 bases had no gene match. Germline CDR1 MNHEY, CDR2 SVGEGT. The CDR3 spans 18 residues. CDR3 in amino acids: CASSYSPPGQGTTGELFF. The CDR3 nucleotides read TGTGCCAGCAGTTACTCCCCTCCGGGACAGGGGACCACCGGGGAGCTGTTTTTT.

In this sample, this clonotype turned up once. This sequence joins TRBV14 and TRBJ2-5, with D perhaps TRBD1 (5 bases). In germline, CDR1 is SGHDN, CDR2 FVKESK. There are 15 residues in the CDR3. Trimming shortened V by 0 bases and J by 2 bases, and 10 bases separated the two germline ends. The CDR3 sequence: CASSQDPQEQETQYF. The CDR3 DNA reads TGTGCCAGCAGCCAAGATCCACAGGAACAAGAGACCCAGTACTTC.

This clonotype was recorded a few times. The chain carries TRBV27 and TRBJ1-1; D ambiguous. The CDR3 has 14 residues. The germline V gene has CDR1 MNHEY and CDR2 SMNVEV (reference sequence). Trimming took off 6 bases at V and 14 bases at J, with 25 bases between the two ends. The CDR3 loop reads CASSLRSRALPAFF. The CDR3 nucleotides are TGTGCCAGCAGCCTAAGATCAAGAGCTTTGCCCGCATTCTTT.

This sequence joins TRBV25-1 and TRBJ1-2; D gene unclear. Trimming stripped 0 bases from V and 6 bases from J, with 23 bases between. This CDR3 is 18 amino acids long. From germline, CDR1 is MGHDK and CDR2 SYGVNS. The CDR3 spells CASSEYFPSETRSHGYTF. CDR3 coding DNA: TGTGCCAGCAGTGAATATTTCCCCTCAGAAACACGGTCTCATGGCTACACCTTC.